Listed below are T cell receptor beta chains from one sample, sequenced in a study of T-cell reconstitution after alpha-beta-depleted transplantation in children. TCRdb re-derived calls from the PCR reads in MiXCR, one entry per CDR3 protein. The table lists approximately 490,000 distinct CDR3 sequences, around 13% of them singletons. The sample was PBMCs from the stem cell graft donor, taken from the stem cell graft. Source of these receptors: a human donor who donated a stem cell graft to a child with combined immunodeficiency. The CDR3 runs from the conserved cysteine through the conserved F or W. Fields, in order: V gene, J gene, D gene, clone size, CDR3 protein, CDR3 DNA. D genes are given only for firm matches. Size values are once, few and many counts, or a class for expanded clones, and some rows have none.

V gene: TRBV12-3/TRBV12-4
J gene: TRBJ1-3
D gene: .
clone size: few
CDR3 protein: CASRGLGGYSGNTIYF
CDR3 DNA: TGTGCCAGCAGAGGTCTCGGGGGGTACTCTGGAAACACCATATATTTT

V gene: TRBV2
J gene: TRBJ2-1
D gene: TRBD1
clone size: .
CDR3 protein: CASSGGTVNNEQFF
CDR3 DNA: TGTGCCAGCAGTGGGGGGACAGTGAACAATGAGCAGTTCTTC

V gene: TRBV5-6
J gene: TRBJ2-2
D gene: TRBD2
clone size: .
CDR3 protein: CASSSWGGRAKTGELFF
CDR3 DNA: TGTGCCAGCAGCTCATGGGGCGGGAGGGCCAAAACCGGGGAGCTGTTTTTT

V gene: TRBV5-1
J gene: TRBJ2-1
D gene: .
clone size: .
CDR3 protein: CASSRSAESYNEQFF
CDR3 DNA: TGCGCCAGCAGTCGGTCAGCGGAATCCTACAATGAGCAGTTCTTC

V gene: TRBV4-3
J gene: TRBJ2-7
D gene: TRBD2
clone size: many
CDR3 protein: CASSQGWPIAGYEQYF
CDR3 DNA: TGCGCCAGCAGCCAAGGATGGCCAATAGCGGGCTACGAGCAGTACTTC

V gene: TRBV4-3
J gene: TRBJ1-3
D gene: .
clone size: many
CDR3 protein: CASSQDPQGVFPPGNTIYF
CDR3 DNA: TGCGCCAGCAGCCAAGATCCCCAGGGCGTCTTCCCCCCTGGAAACACCATATATTTT

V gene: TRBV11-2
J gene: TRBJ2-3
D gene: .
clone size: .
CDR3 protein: CASREGGRGSTGADTQYF
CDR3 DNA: TGTGCCAGCAGGGAGGGGGGGCGGGGCTCCACCGGCGCAGATACGCAGTATTTT

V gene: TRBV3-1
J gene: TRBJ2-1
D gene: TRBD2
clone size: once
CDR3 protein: CASSFAGGSGRAEYNEQFF
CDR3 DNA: TGTGCCAGCAGTTTTGCGGGCGGCAGCGGGAGGGCCGAATACAATGAGCAGTTCTTC

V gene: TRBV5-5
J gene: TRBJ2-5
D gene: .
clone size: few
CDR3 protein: CASTPAIGETQYF
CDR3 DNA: TGTGCCAGCACGCCGGCGATTGGGGAGACCCAGTACTTC

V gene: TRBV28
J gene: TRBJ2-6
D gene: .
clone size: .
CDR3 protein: CASSLSQGSGANVLTF
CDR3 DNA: TGTGCCAGCAGTTTATCACAGGGTTCTGGGGCCAACGTCCTGACTTTC

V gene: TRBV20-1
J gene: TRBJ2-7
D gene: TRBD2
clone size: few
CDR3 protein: CSARVRGNYEQYF
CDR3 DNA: TGCAGTGCTAGAGTGCGGGGGAACTACGAGCAGTACTTC

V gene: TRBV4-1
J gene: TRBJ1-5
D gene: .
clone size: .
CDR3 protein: CASSLDRTDYSNQPQHF
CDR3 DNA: TGCGCCAGCAGCCTCGATCGGACGGATTATAGCAATCAGCCCCAGCATTTT

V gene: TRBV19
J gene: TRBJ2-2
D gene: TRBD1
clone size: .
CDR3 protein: CASGADRGQGGELFF
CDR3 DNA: TGTGCCAGTGGGGCAGACAGGGGGCAGGGCGGGGAGCTGTTTTTT

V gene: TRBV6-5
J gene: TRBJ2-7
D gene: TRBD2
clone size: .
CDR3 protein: CASSYGAGATHEQYF
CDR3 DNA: TGTGCCAGCAGTTACGGGGCGGGAGCAACCCACGAGCAGTACTTC

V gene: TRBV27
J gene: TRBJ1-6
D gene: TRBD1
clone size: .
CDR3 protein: CASSVRGRDSPLHF
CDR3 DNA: TGTGCCAGCAGTGTCAGGGGGCGGGATTCACCCCTCCACTTT

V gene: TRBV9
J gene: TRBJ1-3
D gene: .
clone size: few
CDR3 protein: CASSPGTFSGNTIYF
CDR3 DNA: TGTGCCAGCAGCCCGGGGACCTTCTCTGGAAACACCATATATTTT

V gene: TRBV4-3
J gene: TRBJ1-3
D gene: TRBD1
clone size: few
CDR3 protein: CASSQALGQRIGNTIYF
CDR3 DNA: TGCGCCAGCAGCCAAGCCTTGGGACAGCGAATTGGAAACACCATATATTTT

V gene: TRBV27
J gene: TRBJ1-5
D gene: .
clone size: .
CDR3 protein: CASSPIYRIGDRNQPQHF
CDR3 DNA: TGTGCCAGCAGTCCCATCTACAGGATAGGCGACCGCAATCAGCCCCAGCATTTT

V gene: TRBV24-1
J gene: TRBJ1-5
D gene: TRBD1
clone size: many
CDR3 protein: CATGGDRDQPQHF
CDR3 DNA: TGTGCCACCGGAGGGGACAGGGATCAGCCCCAGCATTTT

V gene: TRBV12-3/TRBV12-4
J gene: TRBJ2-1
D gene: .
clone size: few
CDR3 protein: CASSLRPDLNNEQFF
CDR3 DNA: TGTGCCAGCAGTTTAAGACCCGATCTCAACAATGAGCAGTTCTTC

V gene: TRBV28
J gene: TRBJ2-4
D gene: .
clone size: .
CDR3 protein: CASGNIQYF
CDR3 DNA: TGTGCCAGCGGAAACATTCAGTACTTC

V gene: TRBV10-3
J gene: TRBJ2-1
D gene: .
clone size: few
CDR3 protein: CAISEIAHNEQFF
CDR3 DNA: TGTGCCATCAGTGAGATAGCCCACAATGAGCAGTTCTTC

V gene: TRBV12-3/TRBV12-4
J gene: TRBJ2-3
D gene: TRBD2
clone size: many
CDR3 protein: CASSKRLSGMGSSTDTQYF
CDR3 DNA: TGTGCCAGCAGTAAACGACTTAGCGGGATGGGGAGCAGCACAGATACGCAGTATTTT

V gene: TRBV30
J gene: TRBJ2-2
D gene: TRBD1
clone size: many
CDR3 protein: CAWSGRDRDTGELFF
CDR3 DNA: TGTGCCTGGAGTGGCCGGGACAGGGACACCGGGGAGCTGTTTTTT

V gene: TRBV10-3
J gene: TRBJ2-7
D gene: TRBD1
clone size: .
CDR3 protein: CAISGQDYEQYF
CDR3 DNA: TGTGCCATCAGCGGACAGGACTACGAGCAGTACTTC

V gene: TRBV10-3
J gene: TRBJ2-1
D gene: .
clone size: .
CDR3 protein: CAIAGASGEQFF
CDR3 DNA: TGTGCCATCGCAGGGGCGTCCGGGGAGCAGTTCTTC

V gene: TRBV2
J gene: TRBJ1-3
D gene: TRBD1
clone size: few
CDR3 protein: CAGGRGRSFGNTIYF
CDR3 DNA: TGTGCCGGCGGCAGGGGGCGATCGTTTGGAAACACCATATATTTT

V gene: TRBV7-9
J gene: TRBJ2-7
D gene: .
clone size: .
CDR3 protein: CASSLRANRVYEQYF
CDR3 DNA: TGTGCCAGCAGCCTAAGGGCGAACAGGGTCTACGAGCAGTACTTC

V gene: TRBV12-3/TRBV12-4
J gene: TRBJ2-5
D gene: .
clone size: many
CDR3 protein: CASSLTTGGEETQYF
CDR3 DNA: TGTGCCAGCAGTTTAACCACAGGGGGGGAAGAGACCCAGTACTTC

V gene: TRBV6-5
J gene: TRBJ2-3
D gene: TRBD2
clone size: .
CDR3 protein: CASSYYWREVTDTQYF
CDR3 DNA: TGTGCCAGCAGTTATTATTGGCGGGAGGTGACAGATACGCAGTATTTT

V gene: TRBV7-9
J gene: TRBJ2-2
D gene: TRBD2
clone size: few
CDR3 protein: CASSRTSGELFF
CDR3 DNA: TGTGCCAGCAGCAGGACTAGCGGGGAGCTGTTTTTT

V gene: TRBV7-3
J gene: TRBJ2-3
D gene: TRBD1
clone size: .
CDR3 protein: CATQVSGGLGDTQYF
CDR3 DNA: TGTGCCACCCAGGTATCAGGGGGCCTTGGGGATACGCAGTATTTT

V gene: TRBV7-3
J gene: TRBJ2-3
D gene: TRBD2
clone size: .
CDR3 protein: CASSELAGATDTQYF
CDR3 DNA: TGTGCCAGCAGCGAACTAGCGGGAGCCACGGATACGCAGTATTTT

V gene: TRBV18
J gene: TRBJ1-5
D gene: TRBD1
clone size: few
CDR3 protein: CASSQGVDRGNQPQHF
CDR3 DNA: TGTGCCAGCTCACAAGGGGTGGACAGGGGCAATCAGCCCCAGCATTTT

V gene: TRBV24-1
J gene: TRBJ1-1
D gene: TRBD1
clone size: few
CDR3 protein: CATSTNGQGAGTEAFF
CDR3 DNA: TGTGCCACCAGTACTAACGGACAGGGGGCCGGCACTGAAGCTTTCTTT

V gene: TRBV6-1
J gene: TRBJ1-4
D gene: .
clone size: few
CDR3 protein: CASSPDRTTNEKLFF
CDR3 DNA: TGTGCCAGCAGCCCGGACCGGACAACTAATGAAAAACTGTTTTTT

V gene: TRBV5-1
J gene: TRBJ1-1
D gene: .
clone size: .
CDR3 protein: CASSSPGRTEAFF
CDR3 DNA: TGCGCCAGCAGCTCTCCGGGGAGGACTGAAGCTTTCTTT

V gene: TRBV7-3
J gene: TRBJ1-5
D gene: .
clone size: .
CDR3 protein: CASSLIGVRSNQPQHF
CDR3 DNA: TGTGCCAGCAGCTTAATAGGGGTCCGTAGCAATCAGCCCCAGCATTTT

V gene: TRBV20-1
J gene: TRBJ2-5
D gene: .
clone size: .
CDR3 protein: CSRRARGTQYF
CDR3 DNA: TGCAGTAGGAGGGCCAGAGGGACCCAGTACTTC

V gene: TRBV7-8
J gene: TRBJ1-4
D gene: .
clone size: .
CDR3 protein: CASSSEYGATNEKLFF
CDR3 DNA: TGTGCCAGCAGCTCCGAGTACGGTGCAACTAATGAAAAACTGTTTTTT

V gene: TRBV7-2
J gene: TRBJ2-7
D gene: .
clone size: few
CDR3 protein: CASSSGDTYYEQYF
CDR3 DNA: TGTGCCAGCAGCTCAGGGGACACCTACTACGAGCAGTACTTC

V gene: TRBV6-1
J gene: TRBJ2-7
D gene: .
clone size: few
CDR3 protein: CASSLQGWSYEQYF
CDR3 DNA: TGTGCCAGCAGCCTACAGGGTTGGTCCTACGAGCAGTACTTC

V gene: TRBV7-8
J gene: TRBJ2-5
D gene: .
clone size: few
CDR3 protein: CASSFRLDEETQYF
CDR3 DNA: TGTGCCAGCAGCTTTCGACTAGATGAAGAGACCCAGTACTTC

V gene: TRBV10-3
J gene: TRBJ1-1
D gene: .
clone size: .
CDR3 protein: CAISEGGQEAFF
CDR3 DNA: TGTGCCATCAGTGAGGGCGGTCAGGAGGCTTTCTTT

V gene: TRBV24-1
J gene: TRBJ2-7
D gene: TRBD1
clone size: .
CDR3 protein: CATSEGQGVSYEQYF
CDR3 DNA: TGTGCCACCAGTGAGGGACAGGGGGTTTCCTACGAGCAGTACTTC

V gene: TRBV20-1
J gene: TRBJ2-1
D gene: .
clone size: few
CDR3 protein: CSARDDRIQYNEQFF
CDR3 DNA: TGCAGTGCTAGAGATGACAGAATACAGTACAATGAGCAGTTCTTC

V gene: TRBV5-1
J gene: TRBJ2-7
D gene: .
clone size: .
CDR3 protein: CATDWTEQYF
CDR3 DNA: TGCGCCACCGACTGGACCGAGCAGTACTTC

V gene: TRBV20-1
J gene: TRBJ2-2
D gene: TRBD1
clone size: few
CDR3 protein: CSARRGTGNTGELFF
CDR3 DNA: TGCAGTGCCCGGAGGGGGACAGGGAACACCGGGGAGCTGTTTTTT

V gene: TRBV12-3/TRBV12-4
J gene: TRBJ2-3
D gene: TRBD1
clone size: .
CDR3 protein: CASRLQGVNTDTQYF
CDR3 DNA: TGTGCCAGCAGGCTTCAGGGGGTTAACACAGATACGCAGTATTTT

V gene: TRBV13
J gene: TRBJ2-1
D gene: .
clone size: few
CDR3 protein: CASRDGNNEQFF
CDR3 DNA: TGTGCCAGCAGGGACGGGAACAATGAGCAGTTCTTC

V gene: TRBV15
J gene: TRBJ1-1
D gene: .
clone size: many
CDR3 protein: CATSRVVRGAEAFF
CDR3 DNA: TGTGCCACCAGCAGAGTGGTTAGGGGAGCTGAAGCTTTCTTT

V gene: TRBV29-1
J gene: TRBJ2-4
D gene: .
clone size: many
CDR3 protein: CSVEAVRGPGKIQYF
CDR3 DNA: TGCAGCGTTGAAGCTGTCCGGGGCCCTGGGAAAATTCAGTACTTC

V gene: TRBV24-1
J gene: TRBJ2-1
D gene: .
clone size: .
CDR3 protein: CATSDIGPAYNEQFF
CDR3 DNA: TGTGCCACCAGTGATATCGGACCCGCCTACAATGAGCAGTTCTTC

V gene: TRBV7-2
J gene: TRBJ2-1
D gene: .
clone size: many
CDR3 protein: CASSFYRNEQFF
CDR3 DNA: TGTGCCAGCAGCTTTTATCGCAATGAGCAGTTCTTC

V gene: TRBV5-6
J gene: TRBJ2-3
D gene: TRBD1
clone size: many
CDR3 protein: CASSPGTGEADTQYF
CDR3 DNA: TGTGCCAGCAGCCCCGGGACAGGGGAGGCAGATACGCAGTATTTT